Sequencing of this T cell receptor (beta chain) was carried out in a study of control samples from healthy donors and cancer patients. The assay was immunoSEQ multiplex PCR, and TCRdb's table has in-frame clones only and misses some. In the table there are 350,000 to 450,000 clones, around 90% of which are singletons. Sequencing was carried out using PBMCs. The clonotype originates from a man aged 35 to 55 with head and neck cancer.

CDR3 nucleotide sequence: TGCAGCGTTGGCCAGGTAGGCGTAGGCGAGCAGTACTTC. The encoded protein is CSVGQVGVGEQYF. The rearrangement joins TRBV29-1 to TRBJ2-7, with D hard to call. The CDR3 loop spans 13 amino acids. Deletions cut 4 bases from V and 6 bases from J, with 16 bases between. Looked up from germline, CDR1 is SQVTM and CDR2 is ANQGSEA.